The entry below describes one T cell receptor (beta chain). TCRdb called the RT-PCR reads again in MiXCR, with one record for every CDR3 protein. The table includes about 300,000 distinct CDR3 sequences, about a fifth detected once. This record comes from a study of response to subunit inactivated influenza vaccine. CDR1 is KGHDR and CDR2 is SFDVKD in the germline V gene. The CDR3 runs 16 residues. The ends lost 0 bases at V and 1 base at J; junction bases unmatched: 0. Sequenced here: PBMCs from blood, sampled about 19 months after vaccination. This clonotype was obtained from a man aged 45 to 75 who received an inactivated influenza vaccine. This chain links TRBV24-1 with TRBJ2-2; TRBD1 aligns across 8 bases. CDR3 in amino acids: CATSDLGQGNTGELFF. The CDR3 DNA reads TGTGCCACCAGTGATTTGGGACAGGGGAACACCGGGGAGCTGTTTTTT.